These T cell receptor beta chains were read from a single sample in a study of shared clonotypes between healthy human individuals. Sequencing used immunoSEQ multiplex PCR; TCRdb keeps in-frame clones, though not all of them. The sample holds 2 million to 2.5 million clones, 80% to 95% seen once. Sequencing input: naive CD4+ T cells from PBMCs. The receptor source for this set is a man aged 18 to 30 in good health. Some clones in this sample may be carry-over from other donors' samples. Each CDR3 is given with its conserved first and last residue. Fields, in order: V gene, D gene, CDR3 length, J gene, clone size, CDR3 DNA, CDR3 protein. A D gene is named only where the DNA matches it firmly. Expanded clones are given a class, and other clones once, few, many or no size at all.

>TRBV6-1|.|13|TRBJ1-2|.
TGTGCCAGCACCAGCCTTGGGTTTAGTGGCTACACCTTC
CASTSLGFSGYTF
>TRBV4-1|.|15|TRBJ2-7|.
TGCGCCAGCAGCCCCCGTATAGGGGATTCCTACGAGCAGTACTTC
CASSPRIGDSYEQYF
>TRBV6-1|.|15|TRBJ2-1|.
TGTGCCAGCAGTGAAGGGGAGGGGGCGCGGAATGAGCAGTTCTTC
CASSEGEGARNEQFF
>TRBV12-1|.|16|TRBJ1-1|.
TGTGCCAGCAGCGGAGGGACAGGGACAAGGAACACTGAAGCTTTCTTT
CASSGGTGTRNTEAFF
>TRBV5-1|.|14|TRBJ2-7|.
TGCGCCAGCAGCTTGGATCTGGGGACGCCCGAGCAGTACTTC
CASSLDLGTPEQYF
>TRBV5-1|TRBD2|15|TRBJ2-4|.
TGCGCCAGCAGCTTCCAAGCGGGAGGTAGGAACATTCAGTACTTC
CASSFQAGGRNIQYF
>TRBV28|.|16|TRBJ2-7|.
TGTGCCAGCAGTCAAAGGGACGACACTATCTCCTACGAGCAGTACTTC
CASSQRDDTISYEQYF
>TRBV27|.|17|TRBJ2-2|.
TGTGCCAGCAGTTCCGGTTGGCGGGATGGGAACACCGGGGAGCTGTTTTTT
CASSSGWRDGNTGELFF
>TRBV7-8|TRBD1|13|TRBJ1-1|.
TGTGCCAGCCGGGACAGGGCGAACACTGAAGCTTTCTTT
CASRDRANTEAFF
>TRBV27|.|15|TRBJ2-7|.
TGTGCCAGCAGTCCGAGCAGGTCATTCCCCTACGAGCAGTACTTC
CASSPSRSFPYEQYF
>TRBV6-6|.|14|TRBJ1-5|.
TGTGCCAGCAGTAACTTGGGTCGTAATCAGCCCCAGCATTTT
CASSNLGRNQPQHF
>TRBV5-1|TRBD1|14|TRBJ2-7|.
TGCGCCAGCAGCTTGGTCCAGGGGGCCACCGAGCAGTACTTC
CASSLVQGATEQYF
>TRBV6-1|.|15|TRBJ2-6|.
TGTGCCAGCAGTCTGGGACCATCGGGGGCCAACGTCCTGACTTTC
CASSLGPSGANVLTF
>TRBV5-4|.|15|TRBJ1-1|.
TGTGCCAGCAGCTCCTCCGGTAAAGGTCACACTGAAGCTTTCTTT
CASSSSGKGHTEAFF
>TRBV28|.|16|TRBJ1-2|.
TGTGCCAGCGACCGGATTTTTGGGGCGGGTAGAGGTGGCTACACCTTC
CASDRIFGAGRGGYTF
>TRBV7-9|.|13|TRBJ2-4|.
TGTGCCAGCAGCTCGACAGCAAAAAACATTCAGTACTTC
CASSSTAKNIQYF
>TRBV5-6|TRBD1|17|TRBJ1-2|.
TGTGCCAGCAGCTTGAGGGGCGGGGACAGGGACCATGAGGGCTACACCTTC
CASSLRGGDRDHEGYTF
>TRBV6-1|.|12|TRBJ1-2|.
TGTGCCAGTAGGGACTCCGGCGGGGGCTACACCTTC
CASRDSGGGYTF
>TRBV20-1|.|10|TRBJ2-1|.
TGCAGTGCTAGACGTAATGAGCAGTTCTTC
CSARRNEQFF
>TRBV20-1|.|9|TRBJ1-5|few
TGCAGTGCTGGGCCGCCCCAGCATTTT
CSAGPPQHF